This T cell receptor beta chain appears in the sequencing data of a study of blood T cell repertoires in COVID-19. The wider study: Sources were T cells, B-cell-depleted T cells, or PBMCs; the material itself was cDNA or gDNA.

This clone has just one count. Repertoires were generated with immunoSEQ multiplex PCR, while TCRdb's copy carries only in-frame clones and drops some. The sample contains a few hundred thousand clones, 70% to 90% of which appear only once. Across under 25 US areas, participants ranged in age from 18 to 89 years. Cohorts were based on clinical histories the participants reported. The TCR was taken from a man aged 25 to 40 who had recovered from COVID-19. Sequencing was done on a sample of PBMCs or T cells enriched from blood (not recorded which).

The CDR3 DNA is TGTGCCAGCTCACCTGCGGATAGCAATCAGCCCCAGCATTTT. Residues: CASSPADSNQPQHF. V gene TRBV18 combines with J gene TRBJ1-5; D gene ambiguous. Trimming left V 3 bases short and J 0 bases short, with 6 bases between. Per germline, CDR1 KGHSH and CDR2 LQKENI. CDR3 length: 14 residues.